This is a list of T cell receptor beta chains from one sample in a study of T cells in tuberculosis. Some clones are missing from TCRdb's copy, which holds only in-frame ones; the method was immunoSEQ multiplex PCR. Among about 23,000 clones listed, about 96% were seen once. The sequencing sample was made of PBMCs. All receptors come from a donor aged 10-35 years with latent tuberculosis or without tuberculosis infection. Both conserved end residues are part of each CDR3. A D gene is named only where the DNA matches it firmly.

TRBD1 | TRBJ1-2 | TRBV2 | CASSEAKGQIMTVYGYTF
TRBD1 | TRBJ2-5 | TRBV4-1 | CASSQGLLRRDREETQYF
. | TRBJ2-7 | TRBV27 | CASSFLTHRGSYEQYF
TRBD1 | TRBJ2-1 | TRBV30 | CAWSTTGTGSVEQFF
TRBD1 | TRBJ2-1 | TRBV7-8 | CASSLTGGPPSSYNEQFF
TRBD1 | TRBJ2-5 | TRBV4-1 | CASSPRQGQETQYF
. | TRBJ2-7 | TRBV18 | CASSPPGRTYEQYF
TRBD1 | TRBJ1-2 | TRBV19 | CASSRQGVPSGYTF
. | TRBJ2-2 | TRBV7-9 | CASIPPEGTGELFF
. | TRBJ2-2 | TRBV12-5 | CASAQGINTGELFF
TRBD2 | TRBJ2-1 | TRBV27 | CASSPIAGYYNEQFF
TRBD2 | TRBJ2-3 | TRBV27 | CASSLFRLAQTASTDTQYF
TRBD1 | TRBJ1-2 | TRBV18 | CASSPGQGSFYGYTF
. | TRBJ2-1 | TRBV9 | CASSVGWSSYNEQFF
. | TRBJ2-6 | TRBV6-1 | CASSVRQSGANVLTF
. | TRBJ1-5 | TRBV19 | CASSVFQGINQPQHF
. | TRBJ1-3 | TRBV10-2 | CASSDSGMRGNTIYF
TRBD1 | TRBJ1-1 | TRBV9 | CASTQGLNTEAFF
. | TRBJ2-6 | TRBV12-2 | CASRLALTGPGANVLTF
TRBD1 | TRBJ2-7 | TRBV11-2 | CASSLFGQGGYEQYF
TRBD1 | TRBJ1-4 | TRBV6-5 | CASSGQGVFEKLFF
. | TRBJ1-2 | TRBV28 | CASSLPYGELQGYGYTF
. | TRBJ2-6 | TRBV19 | CASSIDRKGGGSGANVLTF
TRBD1 | TRBJ1-1 | TRBV11-2 | CASSVGTDRASATEAFF
TRBD1 | TRBJ2-2 | TRBV30 | CAWSRQGGTGELFF
. | TRBJ2-7 | TRBV7-9 | CASSPPGYYEQYF
. | TRBJ2-1 | TRBV27 | CASSWGSGGAEWNEQFF
. | TRBJ1-2 | TRBV30 | CAWNVQGQRANYGYTF
. | TRBJ1-6 | TRBV28 | CASSHPTVSNSPLHF
. | TRBJ2-5 | TRBV29-1 | CSVAQGSETQYF
TRBD1 | TRBJ2-5 | TRBV30 | CAGTGLETQYF
TRBD1 | TRBJ2-2 | TRBV10-3 | CAISEGTANTGELFF
. | TRBJ1-5 | TRBV7-9 | CASSLGGSATEPQHF
TRBD2 | TRBJ2-7 | TRBV2 | CASSEWASGRGSSYEQYF
TRBD1 | TRBJ1-6 | TRBV7-2 | CASSFGTGLNSPLHF
. | TRBJ1-5 | TRBV19 | CASSIGVRGQPQHF